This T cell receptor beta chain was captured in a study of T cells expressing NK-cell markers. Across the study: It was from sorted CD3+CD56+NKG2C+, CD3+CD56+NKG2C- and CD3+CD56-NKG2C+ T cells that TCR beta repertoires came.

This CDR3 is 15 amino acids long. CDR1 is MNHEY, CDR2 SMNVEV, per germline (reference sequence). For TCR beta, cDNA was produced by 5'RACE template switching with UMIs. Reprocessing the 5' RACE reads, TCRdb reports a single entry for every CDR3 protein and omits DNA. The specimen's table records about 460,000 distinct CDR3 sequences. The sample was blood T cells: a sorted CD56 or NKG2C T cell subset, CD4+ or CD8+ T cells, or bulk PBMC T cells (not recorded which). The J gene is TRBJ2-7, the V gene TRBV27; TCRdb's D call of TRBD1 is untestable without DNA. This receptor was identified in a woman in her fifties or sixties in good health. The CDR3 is CAPPTSRGHSYEQYF.